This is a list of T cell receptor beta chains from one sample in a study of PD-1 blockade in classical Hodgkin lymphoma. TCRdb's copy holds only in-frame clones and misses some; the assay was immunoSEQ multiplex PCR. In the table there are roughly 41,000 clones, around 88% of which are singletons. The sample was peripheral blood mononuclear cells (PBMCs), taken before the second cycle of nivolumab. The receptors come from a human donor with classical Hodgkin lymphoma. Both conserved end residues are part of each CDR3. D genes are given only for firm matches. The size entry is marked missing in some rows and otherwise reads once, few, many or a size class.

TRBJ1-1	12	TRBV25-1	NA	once	CASSFYTREAFF	TGTGCCAGCAGCTTTTACACACGGGAAGCTTTCTTT
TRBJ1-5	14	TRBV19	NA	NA	CASSSRQINQPQHF	TGTGCCAGTAGTTCCCGACAGATCAATCAGCCCCAGCATTTT
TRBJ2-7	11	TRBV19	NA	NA	CASRDRTVQYF	TGTGCCAGTAGAGATCGAACGGTGCAGTACTTC
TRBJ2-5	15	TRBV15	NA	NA	CATSRVRIYQETQYF	TGTGCCACCAGCAGAGTCAGGATATACCAAGAGACCCAGTACTTC
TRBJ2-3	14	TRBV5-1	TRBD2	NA	CACRASGLTDTQYF	TGCGCCTGCCGGGCTAGCGGCCTCACAGATACGCAGTATTTT
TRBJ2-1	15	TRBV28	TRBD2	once	CASSLGLAGDNEQFF	TGTGCCAGCAGTTTAGGGCTAGCGGGAGACAATGAGCAGTTCTTC
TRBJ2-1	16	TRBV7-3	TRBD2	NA	CASSLSPGTSGARQFF	TGTGCCAGCAGCTTAAGCCCCGGGACTAGCGGGGCACGGCAGTTCTTC
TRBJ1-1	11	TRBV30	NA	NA	CAGRGNTEAFF	TGTGCCGGCAGGGGGAACACTGAAGCTTTCTTT
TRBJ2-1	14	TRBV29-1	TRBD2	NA	CSVTPAGRYNEQFF	TGCAGCGTTACTCCAGCGGGAAGGTACAATGAGCAGTTCTTC
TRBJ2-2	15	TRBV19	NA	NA	CASSIGGIHTGELFF	TGTGCCAGTAGTATAGGGGGGATACACACCGGGGAGCTGTTTTTT
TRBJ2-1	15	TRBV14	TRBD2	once	CASSRLAGVWDEQFF	TGTGCCAGCAGCCGACTAGCGGGAGTGTGGGATGAGCAGTTCTTC
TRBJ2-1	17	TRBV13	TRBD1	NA	CASSLVRQGASYNEQFF	TGTGCCAGCAGCTTGGTCCGACAGGGGGCGTCCTACAATGAGCAGTTCTTC
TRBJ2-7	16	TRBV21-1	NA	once	CASSKGEGLSSYEQYF	TGTGCCAGCAGCAAAGGGGAAGGGTTGAGCTCCTACGAGCAGTACTTC
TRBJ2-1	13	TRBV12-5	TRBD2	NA	CASGLASGNEQFF	TGTGCTAGTGGTTTGGCTAGCGGCAATGAGCAGTTCTTC
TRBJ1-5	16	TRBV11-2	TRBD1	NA	CASSFGTGTSNQPQHF	TGTGCCAGCAGCTTCGGGACAGGAACTAGCAATCAGCCCCAGCATTTT
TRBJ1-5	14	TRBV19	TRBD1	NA	CASSLTGGYQPQHF	TGTGCCAGTAGTCTCACAGGGGGTTACCAGCCCCAGCATTTT
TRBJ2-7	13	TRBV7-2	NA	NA	CASSSVRTGEQYF	TGTGCCAGCAGCTCTGTCAGGACCGGCGAGCAGTACTTC
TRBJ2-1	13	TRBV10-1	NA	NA	CASSESSRLRRFF	TGCGCCAGCAGTGAGTCGAGCAGGCTGCGCCGGTTCTTC
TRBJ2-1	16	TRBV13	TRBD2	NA	CASSLGLAGAYNEQFF	TGTGCCAGCAGCTTGGGACTAGCGGGAGCCTACAATGAGCAGTTCTTC
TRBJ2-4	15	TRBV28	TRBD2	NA	CASRRREGLGGIQYF	TGTGCCAGCCGAAGACGGGAGGGACTAGGAGGTATTCAGTACTTC
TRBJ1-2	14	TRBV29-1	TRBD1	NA	CSGVGQGEVGGYTF	TGCAGCGGGGTGGGACAGGGAGAGGTCGGTGGCTACACCTTC
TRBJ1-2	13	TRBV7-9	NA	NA	CASGWFSNYGYTF	TGTGCCAGCGGTTGGTTTTCTAACTATGGCTACACCTTC
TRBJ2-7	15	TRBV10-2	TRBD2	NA	CASSDRLAGEYEQYF	TGCGCCAGCAGCGACAGACTAGCGGGAGAGTACGAGCAGTACTTC
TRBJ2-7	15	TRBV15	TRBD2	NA	CATSRAGTTAYEQYF	TGTGCCACCAGCAGAGCAGGGACTACAGCCTACGAGCAGTACTTC
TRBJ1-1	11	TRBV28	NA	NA	CASTWGFEAFF	TGTGCCAGCACCTGGGGTTTTGAAGCTTTCTTT
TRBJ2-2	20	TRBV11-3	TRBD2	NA	CASSHDAWTRRRGDTGELFF	TGTGCCAGCAGCCACGACGCCTGGACTAGGAGGCGAGGGGACACCGGGGAGCTGTTTTTT
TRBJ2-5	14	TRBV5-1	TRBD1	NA	CASSGQGAQETQYF	TGCGCCAGCAGCGGACAGGGGGCGCAGGAGACCCAGTACTTC
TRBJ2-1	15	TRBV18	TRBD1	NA	CASSLSQGSYNEQFF	TGTGCCAGCTCACTTTCACAGGGGTCCTACAATGAGCAGTTCTTC
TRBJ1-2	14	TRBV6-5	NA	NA	CASSPEGLNYGYTF	TGTGCCAGCAGTCCTGAAGGTCTTAACTATGGCTACACCTTC
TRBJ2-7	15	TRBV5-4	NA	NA	CASSSRDGRVNEQYF	TGTGCCAGCAGCTCACGAGACGGTAGAGTAAACGAGCAGTACTTC
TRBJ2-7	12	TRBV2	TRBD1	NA	CSTSGQAYEQYF	TGTTCAACTTCGGGACAGGCCTACGAGCAGTACTTC
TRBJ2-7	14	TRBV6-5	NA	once	CASSYVSLAGEQYF	TGTGCCAGCAGTTATGTCTCACTAGCTGGGGAGCAGTACTTC
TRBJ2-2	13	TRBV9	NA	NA	CASSAWGPGELFF	TGTGCCAGCAGCGCCTGGGGCCCCGGGGAGCTGTTTTTT
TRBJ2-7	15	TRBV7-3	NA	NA	CASSSVGSKSYEQYF	TGTGCCAGCAGCTCTGTGGGTTCCAAGTCCTACGAGCAGTACTTC
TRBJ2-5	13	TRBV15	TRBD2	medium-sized	CATSVSGGETQYF	TGTGCCACCAGCGTCTCGGGAGGGGAGACCCAGTACTTC
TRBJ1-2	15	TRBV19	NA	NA	CASSMGQTLNYGYTF	TGTGCCAGTAGTATGGGTCAGACCCTTAACTATGGCTACACCTTC
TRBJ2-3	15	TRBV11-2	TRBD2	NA	CASSYKERETDTQYF	TGTGCCAGCAGCTACAAAGAGCGGGAGACAGATACGCAGTATTTT
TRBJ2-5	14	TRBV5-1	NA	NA	CASSLDRPRETQYF	TGCGCCAGCAGCTTGGACAGACCTAGGGAGACCCAGTACTTC
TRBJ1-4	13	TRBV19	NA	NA	CASRGTVGEKLFF	TGTGCCAGTAGAGGCACAGTGGGTGAAAAACTGTTTTTT
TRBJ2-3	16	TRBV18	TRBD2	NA	CASSPTSGTSTDTQYF	TGTGCCAGCTCACCAACTAGCGGGACTAGCACAGATACGCAGTATTTT
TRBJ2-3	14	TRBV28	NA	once	CASSFDGSTDTQYF	TGTGCCAGCAGTTTTGATGGGAGCACAGATACGCAGTATTTT
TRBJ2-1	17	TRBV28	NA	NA	CASSFSSRTSNYNEQFF	TGTGCCAGCAGTTTCTCTAGCAGAACCTCTAACTACAATGAGCAGTTCTTC
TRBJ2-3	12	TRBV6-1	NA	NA	CASSANTDTQYF	TGTGCCAGCAGTGCAAACACAGATACGCAGTATTTT
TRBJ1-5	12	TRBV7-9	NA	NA	CAITNWDQPQHF	TGTGCCATCACGAATTGGGATCAGCCCCAGCATTTT
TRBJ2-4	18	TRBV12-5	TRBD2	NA	CASGLPNGLAGAKNIQYF	TGTGCTAGTGGTTTGCCGAATGGTCTAGCGGGAGCCAAAAACATTCAGTACTTC
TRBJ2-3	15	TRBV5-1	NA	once	CASSLMRDTIDTQYF	TGCGCCAGCAGCTTGATGCGGGACACAATCGATACGCAGTATTTT
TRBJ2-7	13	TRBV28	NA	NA	CASTKPNSYEQYF	TGTGCCAGCACCAAACCCAATTCCTACGAGCAGTACTTC
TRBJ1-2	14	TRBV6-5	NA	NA	CASSYFRGGYGYTF	TGTGCCAGCAGTTACTTCAGGGGCGGCTATGGCTACACCTTC
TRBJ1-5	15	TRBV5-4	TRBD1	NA	CASSPGQGNNQPQHF	TGTGCCAGCAGTCCGGGACAGGGCAACAATCAGCCCCAGCATTTT
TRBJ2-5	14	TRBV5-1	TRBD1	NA	CASSRTGREETQYF	TGCGCCAGCAGCCGGACAGGGCGGGAAGAGACCCAGTACTTC
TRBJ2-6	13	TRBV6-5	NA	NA	CASSPVRANVLTF	TGTGCCAGCAGCCCCGTAAGGGCCAACGTCCTGACTTTC
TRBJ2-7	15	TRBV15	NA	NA	CATSRPSTRTYEQYF	TGTGCCACCAGCAGACCCAGCACCAGAACCTACGAGCAGTACTTC
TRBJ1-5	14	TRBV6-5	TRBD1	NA	CASSPGGDSQPQHF	TGTGCCAGCAGTCCCGGGGGGGACAGCCAGCCCCAGCATTTT
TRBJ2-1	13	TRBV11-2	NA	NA	CASSLEVDWEQFF	TGTGCCAGCAGCTTAGAAGTGGACTGGGAGCAGTTCTTC